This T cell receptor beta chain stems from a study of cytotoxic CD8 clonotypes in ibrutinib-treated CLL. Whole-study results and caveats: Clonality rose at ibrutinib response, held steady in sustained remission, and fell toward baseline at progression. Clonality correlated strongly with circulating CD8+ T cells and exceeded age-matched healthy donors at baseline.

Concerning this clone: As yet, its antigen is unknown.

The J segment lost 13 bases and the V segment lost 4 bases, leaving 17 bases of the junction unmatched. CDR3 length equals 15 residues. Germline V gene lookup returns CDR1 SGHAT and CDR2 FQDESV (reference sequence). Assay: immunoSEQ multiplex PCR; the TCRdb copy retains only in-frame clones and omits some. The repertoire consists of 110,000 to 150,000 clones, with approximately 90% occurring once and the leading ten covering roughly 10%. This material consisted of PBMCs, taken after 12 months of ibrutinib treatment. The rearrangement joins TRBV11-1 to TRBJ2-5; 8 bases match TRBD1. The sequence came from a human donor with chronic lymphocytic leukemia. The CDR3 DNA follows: TGTGCCAGCAGCTCACTAAACCTACCCACACAGGGGGTGTACTTC. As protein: CASSSLNLPTQGVYF.